This T cell receptor beta chain is drawn from a study of cytomegalovirus exposure and HLA in healthy donors. Looked up from germline, CDR1 is SGHTA and CDR2 is FQGNSA. Trimming took off 0 bases at V and 6 bases at J, with 8 bases between the two ends. This CDR3 has 13 amino acids. The primer mix had 60 Vbeta and 13 Jbeta primers. Libraries were prepared by immunoSEQ multiplex PCR; TCRdb keeps only in-frame clonotypes and omits some of them. The data show some 160,000 clones, approximately 83% seen once. The sequence came from a woman between 18 and 29 years old in good health and CMV-seronegative. The genes are TRBV7-2 and TRBJ1-2, with no clear D. The specimen sequenced was PBMCs. The CDR3 spells CASSLATVDGYTF. CDR3 nucleotide sequence: TGTGCCAGCAGCTTAGCAACGGTGGATGGCTACACCTTC.